The T cell receptor (beta chain) described here comes from a study of CD8 T cells in ankylosing spondylitis. Findings and limits, study-wide: Seemingly distinctive of ankylosing spondylitis blood was a TCR beta motif formed by eight highly homologous variants.

Trimming removed 4 bases from V and 8 bases from J, with 17 bases in between. Germline-derived CDR1 and CDR2 are SGHTA and FQGNSA. CDR3 length equals 14 residues. MiXCR was run by TCRdb on the 5' RACE reads, yielding one entry per CDR3 protein. The sample yields more than 650,000 distinct CDR3 sequences, 10% to 15% seen once. This clonotype was found many times. What it recognizes is unknown. Sequencing input: blood, either unsorted or a sorted T cell fraction (not recorded which). The gene calls are TRBV7-2 and TRBJ1-2; D is perhaps TRBD1 (5 bases). This sequence originates from a male donor with ankylosing spondylitis. CDR3 coding DNA: TGTGCCAGCAGCTCCCAAGACGGGGCCCGAGGCTACACCTTC. It translates to CASSSQDGARGYTF.